The 25 T cell receptor beta chains presented below share a single source sample, sequenced in a study of cytomegalovirus exposure and HLA in healthy donors. Sequencing used immunoSEQ multiplex PCR; TCRdb keeps in-frame clones, though not all of them. The sample shows some 170,000 clones, approximately 88% of them seen only once. The specimen was PBMCs. The source is a man younger than 45 in good health and CMV-seropositive.

This clone was found once. The CDR3 here is CASSIEARGETQYF. CDR3 DNA: TGTGCCAGTAGTATAGAGGCTCGGGGGGAGACCCAGTACTTC. This chain links TRBV19 with TRBJ2-5, with D possibly matching TRBD2 (6 bases). The V gene lost 0 bases and the J gene lost 5 bases, with 10 bases spanning the gap. The CDR3 has 14 residues. Germline assignment: CDR1 LNHDA and CDR2 SQIVND (reference sequence).

The CDR3 protein is CASSDPAGPRMGRWTDTQYF. CDR3 nucleotide sequence: TGTGCCAGCAGCGACCCCGCGGGGCCCCGCATGGGCCGGTGGACAGATACGCAGTATTTT. The chain uses TRBV13 and TRBJ2-3; D possibly corresponds to TRBD2 (6 bases). The CDR3 extends over 20 amino acids. Trimming removed 5 bases from V and 3 bases from J, with 30 bases in between. The germline CDR1 and CDR2 sequences are PRHDT and FYEKMQ (reference sequence).

The gene calls are TRBV6-1 and TRBJ1-4, with 10 bases lining up with TRBD1. The CDR3 extends over 16 amino acids. V was clipped by 4 bases and J by 3 bases; unmatched bases: 5. CDR1 is MNHNS and CDR2 is SASEGT in the germline V gene. For the CDR3, the DNA is TGTGCCAGCAGTGGTGGGACAGGGGTGGCTAATGAAAAACTGTTTTTT. The encoded protein is CASSGGTGVANEKLFF.

The gene calls are TRBV30 and TRBJ2-3; D may be TRBD2 (6 bases). CDR3 length: 17 residues. Germline loops: CDR1 GTSNPN, CDR2 SVGIG (reference sequence). The V gene lost 0 bases and the J gene lost 4 bases, with 20 bases spanning the gap. The CDR3 sequence is CAWSVPPGVSGPDTQYF. The DNA of the CDR3 is TGTGCCTGGAGTGTGCCCCCGGGGGTGAGCGGGCCAGATACGCAGTATTTT.

This clone was recorded once. The chain couples TRBV28 to TRBJ1-5; D possibly corresponds to TRBD1 (5 bases). This CDR3 contains 16 residues. Trimming took 4 bases from V and 5 from J, leaving 18 bases between them. Looked up from germline, CDR1 is MDHEN and CDR2 is SYDVKM. CDR3 region: CASSSPGGLGHQPQHF. In nucleotides, the CDR3 is TGTGCCAGCAGTTCCCCGGGGGGTCTGGGCCATCAGCCCCAGCATTTT.

The chain couples TRBV10-3 to TRBJ1-1, with D uncertain. Trimming stripped 2 bases from V and 7 bases from J, with 8 bases between. This CDR3 contains 12 residues. CDR1 is ENHRY and CDR2 is SYGVKD in the germline V gene. CDR3: CAISEGRIEAFF. CDR3 DNA: TGTGCCATCAGTGAGGGGAGAATTGAAGCTTTCTTT.

The chain carries TRBV9 and TRBJ1-2; D remains unclear. The germline V gene has CDR1 SGDLS and CDR2 YYNGEE. The CDR3 spans 15 residues. The V end lost 0 bases, the J end lost 4 bases, and 13 bases lay between the germline ends. This CDR3 reads CASSVASYNLYGYTF. The CDR3 nucleotides are TGTGCCAGCAGCGTAGCCAGTTATAATCTCTATGGCTACACCTTC.

The V call is TRBV5-6, the J call TRBJ2-3, with TRBD1 identical over 7 bases. Germline values: CDR1 SGHDT, CDR2 YYEEEE. CDR3 length equals 13 residues. With V trimmed by 4 bases and J by 4 bases, 3 bases remained unmatched. The CDR3 DNA is TGTGCCAGCAGCAGACAGGGTCCAGATACGCAGTATTTT. Amino acid sequence: CASSRQGPDTQYF.

Turning to this clone: Germline is not matched at one junction end, which may reflect a read error. This chain uses TRBV5-4 with TRBJ2-6; D is possibly TRBD2 (5 bases). The CDR3 is 16 amino acids. Germline lookup yields CDR1 SGHNT and CDR2 YYREEE (reference sequence). This CDR3 reads CASSQEGSSGANVLTF. The CDR3 DNA reads TGCGCCAGCAGCCAAGAGGGAAGCTCTGGGGCCAACGTCCTGACTTTC.

This clone has a handful of counts. This rearrangement joins TRBV11-2 to TRBJ2-2; no firm D call. Germline V gives CDR1 SGHAT, CDR2 FQNNGV. V lost 0 bases, J lost 5 bases, and 4 bases lay in between. CDR3 length: 13 amino acids. The CDR3 DNA follows: TGTGCCAGCAGCTTAGAACTAACCGGGGAGCTGTTTTTT. Its translation: CASSLELTGELFF.

The genes are TRBV9 and TRBJ1-1; 7 nucleotides agree with TRBD1. Germline CDR1 and CDR2: SGDLS and YYNGEE. CDR3 length: 14 residues. Losses at the gene ends were 3 bases for V and 4 bases for J; bases not matched to a gene: 6. CDR3 region: CASSAHEGATEAFF. CDR3 coding DNA: TGTGCCAGCAGCGCCCACGAGGGGGCCACTGAAGCTTTCTTT.

The V and J genes are TRBV28 and TRBJ2-2; D possibly corresponds to TRBD1 (5 bases). Germline lookup yields CDR1 MDHEN and CDR2 SYDVKM. V lost 1 base to trimming and J lost 4 bases, with 16 bases between them. The CDR3 is 17 residues long. CDR3 sequence: CASSLFGPTQGTGELFF. CDR3 sequence (DNA): TGTGCCAGCAGTTTATTTGGTCCCACCCAGGGCACCGGGGAGCTGTTTTTT. Filled out from reference TRBV28 and TRBJ2-2, the complete variable domain reads DVKVTQSSRYLVKRTGEKVFLECVQDMDHENMFWYRQDPGLGLRLIYFSYDVKMKEKGDIPEGYSVSREKKERFSLILESASTNQTSMYLCASSLFGPTQGTGELFFGEGSRLTVL.

V and J are TRBV5-1 and TRBJ1-2; D is perhaps TRBD1 (6 bases). The V gene's germline CDR1 is SGHRS and CDR2 YFSETQ. This CDR3 region has 13 residues. The ends were cut back, 4 bases at V and 5 bases at J, with 12 bases in the middle. The CDR3 loop is CASSPETGYGYTF. The CDR3 DNA is TGCGCCAGCAGCCCGGAAACAGGGTATGGCTACACCTTC.

This clone was observed a few times. The chain combines TRBV2 with TRBJ2-1, with 8 bases that match TRBD2. From germline, CDR1 is SNHLY and CDR2 FYNNEI. The CDR3 runs 13 residues. V shed 6 bases and J 7 bases; nucleotides not matched to a gene: 5. Written as DNA, the CDR3 is TGTGCCAGCAGAGCGGGAGAATGGAATGAGCAGTTCTTC. Translation: CASRAGEWNEQFF.

This clone was picked up one time. The chain links TRBV9 to TRBJ1-1; 7 bases are shared with TRBD1. The ends lost 2 bases at V and 6 bases at J; junction bases unmatched: 10. CDR1 and CDR2 (germline): SGDLS, YYNGEE. The CDR3 is 15 residues long. The CDR3 coding sequence is TGTGCCAGCAGCGTTTGGGCGCAGGGGGAGGCTGAAGCTTTCTTT. Amino acid sequence: CASSVWAQGEAEAFF.

This chain joins TRBV2 and TRBJ2-7, with 9 bases identical to TRBD1. J gave up 6 bases and V 6 bases, and 15 bases lay outside the gene matches. This CDR3 contains 16 residues. Germline lookup yields CDR1 SNHLY and CDR2 FYNNEI. For the CDR3, the DNA is TGTGCCAGCAGCTCCGGGACAGGGAATCGGTTTGGCGAGCAGTACTTC. Protein sequence: CASSSGTGNRFGEQYF.

This clone was recorded a few times. The chain employs TRBV9 and TRBJ1-6, with D perhaps matching TRBD1 (6 bases). This CDR3 has 13 residues. The germline gives CDR1 SGDLS, CDR2 YYNGEE. The V end lost 4 bases, the J end lost 10 bases, and 12 bases lay between the germline ends. DNA of the CDR3: TGTGCCAGCAGCCAACACAGGGACTCACCCCTCCACTTT. Protein sequence: CASSQHRDSPLHF.

In this sample, this clone turned up once. This chain joins TRBV20-1 and TRBJ2-1; D not certain. Per the germline V gene, CDR1 is DFQATT and CDR2 is SNEGSKA (reference sequence). Trimming cost V 1 base and J 6 bases, with 4 bases left between them. This CDR3 contains 11 residues. This CDR3 reads CSARGPNEQFF. DNA of the CDR3: TGCAGTGCTAGAGGGCCCAATGAGCAGTTCTTC.

The J gene is TRBJ2-3, the V gene TRBV9; 8 nucleotides agree with TRBD2. The V gene end was trimmed by 0 bases and the J gene end by 3 bases; junction bases not matched to a gene: 3. The CDR3 sequence is 15 residues long. The germline gives CDR1 SGDLS, CDR2 YYNGEE. The CDR3 DNA sequence: TGTGCCAGCAGCGTAGCGGGAGGGATGACAGATACGCAGTATTTT. Protein product: CASSVAGGMTDTQYF. The full variable domain, its missing parts supplied by reference TRBV9 and TRBJ2-3, is DSGVTQTPKHLITATGQRVTLRCSPRSGDLSVYWYQQSLDQGLQFLIQYYNGEERAKGNILERFSAQQFPDLHSELNLSSLELGDSALYFCASSVAGGMTDTQYFGPGTRLTVL.

This clone was observed at least ten times. An end of the junction differs from the germline gene, which may be a read error. The V gene is TRBV7-9, the J gene TRBJ1-1; D not resolved. The CDR3 runs to 12 residues. Germline values: CDR1 SEHNR, CDR2 FQNEAQ (reference sequence). CDR3 nucleotides: TGTGCCAGCAGCGACGGGAACGCTGAAGCTTTCTTT. Amino acid sequence: CASSDGNAEAFF.

V and J are TRBV28 and TRBJ1-4, with a weak D call TRBD1 (6 bases). The CDR3 has 15 residues. The V end lost 4 bases, the J end lost 8 bases, and 17 bases lay between the germline ends. CDR1 is MDHEN, CDR2 SYDVKM, per germline. CDR3 region: CASSSLTGGREKLFF. The CDR3 DNA reads as TGTGCCAGCAGTTCTTTGACAGGCGGAAGGGAAAAACTGTTTTTT.

The chain links TRBV25-1 to TRBJ2-3; 7 bases agree with TRBD1. The CDR3 is 14 amino acids. V lost 8 bases and J lost 2; bases outside the gene matches: 7. Germline assignment: CDR1 MGHDK and CDR2 SYGVNS. In DNA form, the CDR3 reads TGTGCCAGCGGCGGACAGGACATCACAGATACGCAGTATTTT. It translates to CASGGQDITDTQYF.

This clone has a single count. For the CDR3, the DNA is TGTGCCAGCAGGCCGTATGCCGGACAGGCCTATGGCTACACCTTC. It encodes CASRPYAGQAYGYTF. The chain employs TRBV11-2 and TRBJ1-2; 7 bases line up with TRBD1. Germline CDR1 and CDR2: SGHAT and FQNNGV. The CDR3 length is 15 residues. V trimming: 6 bases; J trimming: 4 bases; junction bases outside the gene matches: 11.

This clone was counted a single time. The chain has TRBV28 and TRBJ2-2, with 9 bases fitting TRBD1. The CDR3 has 16 amino acids. With V trimmed by 5 bases and J by 6 bases, 10 bases remained unmatched. Germline-derived CDR1 and CDR2 are MDHEN and SYDVKM. Written as DNA, the CDR3 is TGTGCCAGCAGTCCATCGGGACAGGGTAGAGCCGGGGAGCTGTTTTTT. Residues: CASSPSGQGRAGELFF.

This clone was observed a few times. The V and J genes are TRBV30 and TRBJ1-5, with TRBD1 identical over 7 bases. CDR1 is GTSNPN and CDR2 is SVGIG in the germline V gene (reference sequence). CDR3 length: 17 residues. V shed 1 base, J shed 0 bases, and the junction held 9 bases outside the gene matches. The CDR3 DNA sequence: TGTGCCTGGAGTGACCGACAGGGCTTCTATAGCAATCAGCCCCAGCATTTT. This codes for CAWSDRQGFYSNQPQHF.